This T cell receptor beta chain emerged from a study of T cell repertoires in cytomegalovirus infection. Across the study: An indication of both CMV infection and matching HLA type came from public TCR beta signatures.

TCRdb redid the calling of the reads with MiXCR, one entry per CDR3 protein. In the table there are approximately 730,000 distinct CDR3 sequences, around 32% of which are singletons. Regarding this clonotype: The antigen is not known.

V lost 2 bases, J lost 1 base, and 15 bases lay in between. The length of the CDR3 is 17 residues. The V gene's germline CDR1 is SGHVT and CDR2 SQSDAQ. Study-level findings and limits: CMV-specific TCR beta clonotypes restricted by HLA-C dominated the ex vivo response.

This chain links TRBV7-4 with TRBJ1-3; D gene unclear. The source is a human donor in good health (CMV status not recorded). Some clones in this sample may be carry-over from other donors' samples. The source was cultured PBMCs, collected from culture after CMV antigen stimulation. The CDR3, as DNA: TGTGCCAGCAGCTTAACGGGCTATCAGATTTCTGGAAACACCATATATTTT. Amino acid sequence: CASSLTGYQISGNTIYF. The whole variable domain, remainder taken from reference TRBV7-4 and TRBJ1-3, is GAGVSQSPRYKVAKRGRDVALRCDSISGHVTLYWYRQTLGQGSEVLTYSQSDAQRDKSGRPSGRFSAERPERSVSTLKIQRTEQGDSAVYLCASSLTGYQISGNTIYFGEGSWLTVV.